This TCR beta chain was recovered during a study of Graves' ophthalmopathy and Graves' hyperthyroidism. Overall study findings and caveats: Its predictions of ophthalmopathy progression gave the model 60% to 71% sensitivity and about 72% specificity.

The CDR3 extends over 17 amino acids. From germline, CDR1 is SGHAT and CDR2 FQNNGV. Trimming pared 4 bases from V and 2 bases from J, leaving 20 bases between. Remarks on this clonotype: What it binds is not known.

Amplification of the TCR beta CDR3 regions used RNA transcripts (as template). HTBI primers were used in a first-round RT-PCR, which preceded a second-round multiplex PCR. TCRdb independently ran MiXCR on the multiplex PCR reads; one entry per CDR3 protein. The sample holds 200,000 to 250,000 distinct CDR3 sequences, 20% to 25% seen once. This sequence was found in a woman in her 50s with Graves' ophthalmopathy. This chain joins TRBV11-2 and TRBJ2-5; D assignment may be TRBD1 or TRBD2 (7 bases each). Sequencing was carried out using peripheral blood. DNA for the CDR3: TGTGCCAGCAGCTCACTAGGGAGGGGGACAGCACAAGAGACCCAGTACTTC. This codes for CASSSLGRGTAQETQYF.